Below, 11 T cell receptor beta chains from the same sample are listed, as sequenced in a study of monozygotic twins with inflammatory bowel disease. Using the 5' RACE reads, TCRdb records one entry per CDR3 protein without DNA. The sample table includes around 400,000 distinct CDR3 sequences. Sequenced: blood. Every receptor here comes from a human donor with ulcerative colitis or Crohn's disease, or a healthy co-twin of an affected twin (not recorded which).

The chain links TRBV20-1 to TRBJ2-3. Germline loops: CDR1 DFQATT, CDR2 SNEGSKA (reference sequence). The CDR3 extends over 12 amino acids. The CDR3 spells CSASGSTDTQYF.

The CDR3 sequence: CSARAPQGVGNEKLFF. This chain links TRBV20-1 with TRBJ1-4; TCRdb indicates TRBD1, and absent DNA this call remains unverified. Germline assignment: CDR1 DFQATT and CDR2 SNEGSKA (reference sequence). The CDR3 length is 16 residues.

This chain links TRBV20-1 with TRBJ2-3; the D call from TCRdb, TRBD2, cannot be confirmed without DNA. Germline V gene data show CDR1 as DFQATT and CDR2 as SNEGSKA (reference sequence). This CDR3 has 14 amino acids. CDR3: CSASGRGPTDTQYF.

The chain combines TRBV19 with TRBJ1-5; the TCRdb D gene call, TRBD1, has no DNA to confirm it. The CDR3 has 13 residues. Germline-derived CDR1 and CDR2 are LNHDA and SQIVND (reference sequence). CDR3 residues: CATKGGVGQPQHF. Complete variable domain (other parts from reference TRBV19 and TRBJ1-5): DGGITQSPKYLFRKEGQNVTLSCEQNLNHDAMYWYRQDPGQGLRLIYYSQIVNDFQKGDIAEGYSVSREKKESFPLTVTSAQKNPTAFYLCATKGGVGQPQHFGDGTRLSIL.

The rearrangement uses TRBV7-9 and TRBJ2-7; with no DNA, the TCRdb D assignment of TRBD1 cannot be verified. The germline CDR1 and CDR2 sequences are SEHNR and FQNEAQ (reference sequence). The CDR3 is made up of 13 amino acids. The CDR3: CASSLGGELEQYF. Full variable domain (rest looked up from reference TRBV7-9 and TRBJ2-7): DTGVSQNPRHKITKRGQNVTFRCDPISEHNRLYWYRQTLGQGPEFLTYFQNEAQLEKSRLLSDRFSAERPKGSFSTLEIQRTEQGDSAMYLCASSLGGELEQYFGPGTRLTVT.

This chain uses TRBV24-1 with TRBJ1-1; TCRdb returns TRBD1, unconfirmable since there is no DNA. Germline V lookup: CDR1 KGHDR, CDR2 SFDVKD. CDR3 length: 13 residues. This CDR3 is CAASAGESTEAFF.

The CDR3 sequence: CASSLSGTGTGELFF. The rearrangement joins TRBV27 to TRBJ2-2; TCRdb selects TRBD2, and the lack of DNA leaves this call unchecked. CDR1 and CDR2 (germline): MNHEY, SMNVEV (reference sequence). CDR3 size: 15 residues.

The chain has TRBV12-3 or TRBV12-4 and TRBJ2-1. The CDR3 runs to 14 residues. The CDR3 protein is CASLLAGPHNEQFF.

J is TRBJ1-3 and V is TRBV28. Germline assignment: CDR1 MDHEN and CDR2 SYDVKM. The CDR3 sequence is 15 residues long. The CDR3 sequence is CASSPPTPSGNTIYF.

The chain links TRBV4-3 to TRBJ2-6. The CDR3 totals 17 residues. In germline, CDR1 is LGHNA, CDR2 YSLEER. CDR3 amino acids: CASSQETSISGANVLTF.

This rearrangement joins TRBV4-3 to TRBJ2-7. This CDR3 is built from 15 residues. Germline loops: CDR1 LGHNA, CDR2 YSLEER. This CDR3 reads CASSQDYDISYEQYF.